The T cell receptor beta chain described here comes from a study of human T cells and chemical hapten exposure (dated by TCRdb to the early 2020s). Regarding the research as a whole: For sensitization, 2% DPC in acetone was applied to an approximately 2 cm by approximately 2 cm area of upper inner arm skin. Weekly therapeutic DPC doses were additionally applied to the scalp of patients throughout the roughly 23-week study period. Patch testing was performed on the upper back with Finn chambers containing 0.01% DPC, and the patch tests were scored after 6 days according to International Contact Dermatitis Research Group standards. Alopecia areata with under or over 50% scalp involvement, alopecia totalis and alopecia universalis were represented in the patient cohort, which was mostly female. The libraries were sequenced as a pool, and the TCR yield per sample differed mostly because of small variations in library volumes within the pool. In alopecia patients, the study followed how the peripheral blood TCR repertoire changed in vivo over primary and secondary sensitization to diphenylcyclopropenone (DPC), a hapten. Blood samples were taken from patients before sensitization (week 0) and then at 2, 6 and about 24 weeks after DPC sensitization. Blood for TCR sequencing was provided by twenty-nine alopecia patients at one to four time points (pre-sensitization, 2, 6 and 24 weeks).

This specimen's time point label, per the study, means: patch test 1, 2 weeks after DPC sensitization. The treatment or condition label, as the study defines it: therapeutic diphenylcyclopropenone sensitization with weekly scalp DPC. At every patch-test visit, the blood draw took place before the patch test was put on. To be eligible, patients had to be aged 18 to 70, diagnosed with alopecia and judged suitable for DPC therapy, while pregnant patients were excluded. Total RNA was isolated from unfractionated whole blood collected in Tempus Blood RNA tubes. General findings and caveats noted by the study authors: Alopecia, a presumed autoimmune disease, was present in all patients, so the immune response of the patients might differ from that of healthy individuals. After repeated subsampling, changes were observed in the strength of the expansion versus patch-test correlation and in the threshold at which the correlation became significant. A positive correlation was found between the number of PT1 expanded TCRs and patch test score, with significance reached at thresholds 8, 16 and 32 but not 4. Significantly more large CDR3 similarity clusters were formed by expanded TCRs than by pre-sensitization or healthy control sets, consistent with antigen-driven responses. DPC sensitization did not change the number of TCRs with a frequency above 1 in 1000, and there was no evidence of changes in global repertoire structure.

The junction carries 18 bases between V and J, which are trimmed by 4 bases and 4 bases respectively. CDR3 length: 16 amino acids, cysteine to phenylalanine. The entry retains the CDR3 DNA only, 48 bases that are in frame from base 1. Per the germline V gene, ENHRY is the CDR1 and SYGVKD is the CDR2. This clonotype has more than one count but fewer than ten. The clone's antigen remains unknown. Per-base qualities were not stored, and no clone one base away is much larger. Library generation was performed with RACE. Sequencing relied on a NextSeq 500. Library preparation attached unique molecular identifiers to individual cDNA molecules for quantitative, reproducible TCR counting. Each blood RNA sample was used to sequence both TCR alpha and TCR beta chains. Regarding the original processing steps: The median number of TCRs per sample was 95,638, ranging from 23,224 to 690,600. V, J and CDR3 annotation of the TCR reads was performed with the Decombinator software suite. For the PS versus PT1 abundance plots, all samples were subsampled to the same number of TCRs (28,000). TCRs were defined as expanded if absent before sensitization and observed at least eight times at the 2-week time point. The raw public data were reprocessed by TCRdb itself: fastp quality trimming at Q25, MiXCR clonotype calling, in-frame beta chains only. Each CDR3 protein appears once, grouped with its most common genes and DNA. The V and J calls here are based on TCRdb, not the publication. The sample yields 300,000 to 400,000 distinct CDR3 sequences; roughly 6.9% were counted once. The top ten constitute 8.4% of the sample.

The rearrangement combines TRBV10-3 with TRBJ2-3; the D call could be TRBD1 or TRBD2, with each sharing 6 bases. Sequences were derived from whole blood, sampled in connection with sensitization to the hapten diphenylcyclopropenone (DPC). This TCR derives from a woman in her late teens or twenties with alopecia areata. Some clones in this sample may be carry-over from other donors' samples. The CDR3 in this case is CAISGPGAGNPDTQYF. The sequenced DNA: TGTGCCATCAGTGGACCGGGGGCGGGGAACCCAGATACGCAGTATTTT.